These T cell receptor beta chains were read from a single sample in a study of T-cell memory formation after mild COVID-19. TCRdb reanalysed the 5' RACE reads using MiXCR and keeps one entry per CDR3 protein. Of about 150,000 distinct CDR3 sequences listed, about 14% are singletons. Sequenced material: PBMCs or a T cell subset sorted from them (not recorded which). The receptors originated from an adult woman who had mild COVID-19 (a few samples of this study predate the infection). Cell type and time point are not known. Each CDR3 is given without its conserved first and last residue. Some rows mark clone size as missing; the rest say once, few, many or name a class of expanded clone.

V	size	J	CDR3
TRBV23-1	few	TRBJ2-5	ASSQCLLSGTGRETQY
TRBV27	.	TRBJ2-7	ASSTDRDTYEQY
TRBV12-3/TRBV12-4	.	TRBJ2-5	ASSLENPDPGETQY
TRBV7-9	few	TRBJ2-2	ASILLGGARDTGELF
TRBV24-1	.	TRBJ2-7	ATSDGGQGDYEQY
TRBV2	few	TRBJ2-1	ASIVSGPLQGQF
TRBV11-3	.	TRBJ2-7	ASSLVNHEQY
TRBV7-2	.	TRBJ2-2	ASSVNRGRGELF
TRBV5-5	.	TRBJ2-3	ASSLEWVAGPSTDTQY
TRBV7-2	few	TRBJ1-1	ASSLSRGLTEAF
TRBV25-1	few	TRBJ1-6	ASSDAWIGGNSPLH
TRBV6-6	.	TRBJ1-6	ASSFDHPRDSNSPLH
TRBV12-3/TRBV12-4	.	TRBJ2-2	ASSLSLSGDTGELF
TRBV12-3/TRBV12-4	few	TRBJ1-5	ASSLIGGRLWNQPQH
TRBV27	.	TRBJ2-2	DQDGNTGELF
TRBV15	few	TRBJ1-5	ATSRDLGENQPQH
TRBV5-1	.	TRBJ1-1	ATRERGNTEAF
TRBV7-2	few	TRBJ2-3	ASTSLDTQY
TRBV18	.	TRBJ2-1	ASSLPLWSYNEQF
TRBV4-3	.	TRBJ2-1	ASSQQRGGYNEQF
TRBV19	.	TRBJ1-5	ASGEPSRAYSNQPQH
TRBV5-1	many	TRBJ2-2	ASSLVPSGHNTGELF
TRBV7-2	.	TRBJ2-1	ASSLRYRDNEQF
TRBV19	.	TRBJ2-3	ASSMSGATDTQY
TRBV5-1	few	TRBJ2-7	ASRDRLYYEQY
TRBV12-3/TRBV12-4	few	TRBJ2-7	ASCTRGSGGYEQY
TRBV10-3	few	TRBJ1-2	AIRGTGGYYGYT
TRBV7-7	.	TRBJ2-5	ASSLATSGLETQY
TRBV7-9	few	TRBJ1-1	ASSLRDTGGTEAF
TRBV7-2	few	TRBJ2-5	ASSLAARYQETQY
TRBV7-2	once	TRBJ1-2	ASSLGGGTGGGYT
TRBV7-6	few	TRBJ1-2	ASSLGPGDYGYT
TRBV6-6	.	TRBJ2-5	ASCRGQETQY
TRBV12-3/TRBV12-4	few	TRBJ1-1	ASTHRERANTEAF
TRBV25-1	many	TRBJ1-2	ASSVPGQDNYGYT
TRBV6-6	.	TRBJ2-2	ASWPAGGPKTGELF
TRBV5-6	.	TRBJ2-7	ASSPTRGASSYEQY
TRBV14	.	TRBJ2-7	ASSQDLVRGAWEQY
TRBV7-2	.	TRBJ2-1	ASSLEFLVSSYNEQF